This record concerns one TCR beta chain sequence. Its cognate antigen is unknown. The V gene's germline CDR1 is SEHNR and CDR2 FQNEAQ (reference sequence). The V gene lost 6 bases and the J gene lost 3 bases, with 15 bases spanning the gap. The CDR3 runs to 14 residues. Expressed TCRB transcripts got sequenced, as all isolated RNA was reverse transcribed. Average reads for naive, central memory and regulatory T cell samples were 3.5 million to 4.5 million. This table comes from immunoSEQ multiplex PCR, and its TCRdb copy is limited to in-frame clones, with some not included. The table includes hundreds of thousands of clones, roughly a sixth detected once. The data are from a study of beta chain features in type 1 diabetes. Study context: Examined across all samples were around 110,000,000 sorted cells. Findings and caveats of the study: Healthy donors had naive, central memory and Treg TCRB repertoires that appeared less similar than those seen among patients. Shortening that was moderate but significant affected the TCRB CDR3s of Type 1 diabetes patients in all four CD4+ subsets.

The sequenced material came from naive CD4+ T cells from blood. The receptor comes from a woman younger than 35 in good health. The chain uses TRBV7-9 and TRBJ2-7; maybe TRBD1 (5 bases). CDR3 in amino acids: CASRQTETDYEQYF. In nucleotides, the CDR3 is TGTGCCAGCAGACAGACAGAGACCGACTACGAGCAGTACTTC.